The clone carrying this TCR beta chain was recorded a few times. This entry comes from a study of control samples from healthy donors and cancer patients. Sequencing was performed with immunoSEQ multiplex PCR; in TCRdb, only in-frame clones are kept and a portion is missing. This table holds some 18,000 clones, roughly 84% found once. V lost 6 bases and J lost 8, with 20 bases in between. This CDR3 spans 15 amino acids. Per the germline V gene, CDR1 is WSHSY and CDR2 is SAAADI. This clonotype was sampled from a woman in her 70s with lung cancer. The J gene is TRBJ2-1, the V gene TRBV10-2; perhaps TRBD2 as D (6 bases). The sequenced sample consisted of PBMCs. CDR3 loop: CASRDRDSSSDEQFF. The CDR3 DNA follows: TGCGCCAGCAGGGACCGGGACTCCTCTTCGGATGAGCAGTTCTTC.